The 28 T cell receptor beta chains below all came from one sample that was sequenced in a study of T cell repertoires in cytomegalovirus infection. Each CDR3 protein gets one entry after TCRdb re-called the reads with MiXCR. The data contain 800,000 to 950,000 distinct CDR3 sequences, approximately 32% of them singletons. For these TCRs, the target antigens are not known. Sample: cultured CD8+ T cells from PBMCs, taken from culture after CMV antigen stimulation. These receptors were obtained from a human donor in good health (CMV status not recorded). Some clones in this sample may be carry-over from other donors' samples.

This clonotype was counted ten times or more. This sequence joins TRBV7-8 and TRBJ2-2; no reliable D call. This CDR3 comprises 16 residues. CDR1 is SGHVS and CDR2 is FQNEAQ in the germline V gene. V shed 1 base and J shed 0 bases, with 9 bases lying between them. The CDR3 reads CASSLEPRPNTGELFF. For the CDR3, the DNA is TGTGCCAGCAGCTTAGAACCCAGGCCGAACACCGGGGAGCTGTTTTTT.

CDR3 sequence (DNA): TGTGCCGCAGGTGAGAGCTCCTACGAGCAGTACTTC. As protein: CAAGESSYEQYF. The gene calls are TRBV15 and TRBJ2-7; D remains ambiguous. The germline V gene encodes CDR1 LNHNV and CDR2 YYDKDF (reference sequence). This CDR3 is 12 amino acids long. V was cut by 11 bases and J by 0 bases, with 11 bases left in between.

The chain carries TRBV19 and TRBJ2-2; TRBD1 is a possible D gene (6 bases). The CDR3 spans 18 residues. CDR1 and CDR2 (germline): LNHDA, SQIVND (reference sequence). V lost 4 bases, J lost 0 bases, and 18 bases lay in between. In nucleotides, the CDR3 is TGTGCCAGTAGTACCCCTATTGGGGGCCGTACGAACACCGGGGAGCTGTTTTTT. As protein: CASSTPIGGRTNTGELFF. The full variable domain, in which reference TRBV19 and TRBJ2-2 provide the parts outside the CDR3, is DGGITQSPKYLFRKEGQNVTLSCEQNLNHDAMYWYRQDPGQGLRLIYYSQIVNDFQKGDIAEGYSVSREKKESFPLTVTSAQKNPTAFYLCASSTPIGGRTNTGELFFGEGSRLTVL.

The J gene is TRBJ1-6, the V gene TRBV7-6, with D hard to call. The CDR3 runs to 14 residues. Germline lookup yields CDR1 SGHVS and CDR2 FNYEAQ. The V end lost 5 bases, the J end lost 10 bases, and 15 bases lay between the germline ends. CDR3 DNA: TGTGCCAGCAGCCTAGACCCTAGGCGATCACCCCTCCACTTT. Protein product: CASSLDPRRSPLHF.

CDR3 sequence reads: CASSPQGRGEAFF. CDR3 bases: TGTGCCAGCTCACCACAGGGAAGGGGTGAAGCTTTCTTT. J is TRBJ1-1 and V is TRBV18; TRBD1 might be the D (5 bases). The ends were cut back, 1 base at V and 7 bases at J, with 10 bases in the middle. The CDR3 covers 13 residues. The germline V gene encodes CDR1 KGHSH and CDR2 LQKENI.

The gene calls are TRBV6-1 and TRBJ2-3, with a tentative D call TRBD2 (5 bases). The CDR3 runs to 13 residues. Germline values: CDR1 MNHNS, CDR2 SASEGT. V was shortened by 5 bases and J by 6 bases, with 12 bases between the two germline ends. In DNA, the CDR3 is TGTGCCAGCAGTTCCCTACTAGGGGATACGCAGTATTTT. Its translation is CASSSLLGDTQYF.

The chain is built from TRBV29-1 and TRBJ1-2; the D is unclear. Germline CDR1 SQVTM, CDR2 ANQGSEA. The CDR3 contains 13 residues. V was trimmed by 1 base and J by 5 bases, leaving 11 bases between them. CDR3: CSVEGRREYGYTF. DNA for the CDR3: TGCAGCGTTGAAGGCCGGAGAGAGTATGGCTACACCTTC. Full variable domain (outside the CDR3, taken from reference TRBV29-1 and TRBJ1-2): SAVISQKPSRDICQRGTSLTIQCQVDSQVTMMFWYRQQPGQSLTLIATANQGSEATYESGFVIDKFPISRPNLTFSTLTVSNMSPEDSSIYLCSVEGRREYGYTFGSGTRLTVV.

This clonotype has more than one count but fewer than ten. CDR3 nucleotides: TGTGCCAGCAGCTTCCACCCGAGGGCAGGGGGCAGCGGGGGCTACACCTTC. This encodes CASSFHPRAGGSGGYTF. The J gene is TRBJ1-2, the V gene TRBV9; 8 nucleotides line up with TRBD1. Germline V lookup: CDR1 SGDLS, CDR2 YYNGEE. The CDR3 is 17 amino acids. After removal of 4 bases from V and 8 bases from J, the junction contained 19 bases not matched to a gene.

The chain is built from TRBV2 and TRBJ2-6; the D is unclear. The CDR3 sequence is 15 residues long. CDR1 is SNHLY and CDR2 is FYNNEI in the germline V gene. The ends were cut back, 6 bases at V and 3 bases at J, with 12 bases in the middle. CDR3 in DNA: TGTGCCAGCAGCCAAGTGGGATTTGGGGCCAACGTCCTGACTTTC. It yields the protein CASSQVGFGANVLTF.

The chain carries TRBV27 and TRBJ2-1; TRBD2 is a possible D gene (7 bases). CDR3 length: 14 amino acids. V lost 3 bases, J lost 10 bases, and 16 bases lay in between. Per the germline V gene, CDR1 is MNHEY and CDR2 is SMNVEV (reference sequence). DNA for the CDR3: TGTGCCAGCAGTTTGTGGGGGGGGGGCCGAGAGCAGTTCTTC. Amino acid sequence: CASSLWGGGREQFF.

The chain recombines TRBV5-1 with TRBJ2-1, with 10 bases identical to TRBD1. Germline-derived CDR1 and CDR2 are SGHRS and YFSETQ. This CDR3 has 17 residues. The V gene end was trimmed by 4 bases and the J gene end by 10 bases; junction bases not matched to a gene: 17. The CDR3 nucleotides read TGCGCCAGCAGCCCGAACCCCCGGGACAGGGGATCCGGGGAGCAGTTCTTC. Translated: CASSPNPRDRGSGEQFF. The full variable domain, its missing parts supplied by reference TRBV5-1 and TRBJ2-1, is KAGVTQTPRYLIKTRGQQVTLSCSPISGHRSVSWYQQTPGQGLQFLFEYFSETQRNKGNFPGRFSGRQFSNSRSEMNVSTLELGDSALYLCASSPNPRDRGSGEQFFGPGTRLTVL.

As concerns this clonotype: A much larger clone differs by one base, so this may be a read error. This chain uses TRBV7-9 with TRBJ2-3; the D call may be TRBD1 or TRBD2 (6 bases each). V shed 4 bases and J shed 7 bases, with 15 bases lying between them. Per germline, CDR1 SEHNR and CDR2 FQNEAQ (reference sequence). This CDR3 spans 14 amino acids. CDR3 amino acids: CASSSMGAGNTQYF. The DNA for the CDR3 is TGTGCCAGCAGCTCCATGGGGGCGGGGAATACGCAGTATTTT.

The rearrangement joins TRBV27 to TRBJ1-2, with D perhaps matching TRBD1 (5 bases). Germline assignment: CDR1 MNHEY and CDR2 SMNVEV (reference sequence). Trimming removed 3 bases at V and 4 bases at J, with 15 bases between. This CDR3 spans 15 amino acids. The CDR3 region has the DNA TGTGCCAGCAGTTTGAATCCAGGGTCGGGCTATGGCTACACCTTC. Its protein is CASSLNPGSGYGYTF.

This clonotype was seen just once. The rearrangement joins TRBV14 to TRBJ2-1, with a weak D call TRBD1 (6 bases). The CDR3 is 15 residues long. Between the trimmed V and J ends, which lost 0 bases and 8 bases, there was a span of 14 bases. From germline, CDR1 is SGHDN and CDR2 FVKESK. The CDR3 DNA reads TGTGCCAGCAGCCAAGATATAGGCAGGGGCTATGAGCAGTTCTTC. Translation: CASSQDIGRGYEQFF. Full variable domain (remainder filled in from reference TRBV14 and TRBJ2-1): EAGVTQFPSHSVIEKGQTVTLRCDPISGHDNLYWYRRVMGKEIKFLLHFVKESKQDESGMPNNRFLAERTGGTYSTLKVQPAELEDSGVYFCASSQDIGRGYEQFFGPGTRLTVL.

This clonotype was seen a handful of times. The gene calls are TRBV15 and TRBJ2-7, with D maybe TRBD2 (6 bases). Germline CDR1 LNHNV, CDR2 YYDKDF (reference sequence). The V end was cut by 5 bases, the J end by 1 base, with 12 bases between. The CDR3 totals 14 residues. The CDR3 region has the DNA TGTGCCACCAGCGGGCGTGGAGGGTCCTACGAGCAGTACTTC. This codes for CATSGRGGSYEQYF.

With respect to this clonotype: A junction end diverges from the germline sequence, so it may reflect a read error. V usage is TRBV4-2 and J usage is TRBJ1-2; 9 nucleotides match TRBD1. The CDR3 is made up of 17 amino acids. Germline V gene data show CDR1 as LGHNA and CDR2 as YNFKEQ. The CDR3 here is CASNQDYRGPLNYGYTF. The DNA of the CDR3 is TGTGCCAGCAACCAAGACTACAGGGGGCCCTTAAACTATGGCTACACCTTC.

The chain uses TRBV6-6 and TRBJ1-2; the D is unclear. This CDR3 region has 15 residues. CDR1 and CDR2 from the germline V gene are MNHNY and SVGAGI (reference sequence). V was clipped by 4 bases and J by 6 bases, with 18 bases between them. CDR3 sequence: CASSSLAPGGHGYTF. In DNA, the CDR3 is TGTGCCAGCAGTTCCTTAGCCCCGGGAGGACATGGCTACACCTTC.

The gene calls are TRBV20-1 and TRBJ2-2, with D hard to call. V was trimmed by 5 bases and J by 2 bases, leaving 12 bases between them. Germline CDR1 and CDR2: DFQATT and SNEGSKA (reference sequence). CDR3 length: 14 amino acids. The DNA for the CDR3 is TGCAGTGCTTATCCGGGCGCCAACACCGGGGAGCTGTTTTTT. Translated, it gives CSAYPGANTGELFF.

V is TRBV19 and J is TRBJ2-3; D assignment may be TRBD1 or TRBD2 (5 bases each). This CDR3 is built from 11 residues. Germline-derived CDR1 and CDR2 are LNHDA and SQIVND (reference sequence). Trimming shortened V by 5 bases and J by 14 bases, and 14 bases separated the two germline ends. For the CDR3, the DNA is TGTGCCAGTAGTGCCGGGACCCAGTGGTATTTT. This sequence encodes CASSAGTQWYF.

The CDR3 nucleotides read TGTGCCAGCAGCTTGGATGGCAGCTACCTAGAGCAGTACGTC. The encoded protein is CASSLDGSYLEQYV. The chain is built from TRBV5-5 and TRBJ2-7; D is unresolved. The CDR3 is 14 residues long. Germline V gene data show CDR1 as SGHKS and CDR2 as YYEKEE (reference sequence). Trimming shortened V by 0 bases and J by 7 bases, and 14 bases separated the two germline ends.

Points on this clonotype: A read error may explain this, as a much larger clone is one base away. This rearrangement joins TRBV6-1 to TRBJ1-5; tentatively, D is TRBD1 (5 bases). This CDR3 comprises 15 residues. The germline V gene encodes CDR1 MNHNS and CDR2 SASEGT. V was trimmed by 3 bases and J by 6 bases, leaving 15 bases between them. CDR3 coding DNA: TGTGCCAGCAGTGATGCAGGGTTCAATGGTCAGCCCCAGCATTTT. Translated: CASSDAGFNGQPQHF.

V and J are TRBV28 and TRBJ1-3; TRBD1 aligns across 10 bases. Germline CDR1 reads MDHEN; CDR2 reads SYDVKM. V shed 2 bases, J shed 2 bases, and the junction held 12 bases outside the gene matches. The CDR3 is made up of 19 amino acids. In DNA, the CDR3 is TGTGCCAGCAGTTTAGATACGGGGACAGGGGAATTTCCTGGAAACACCATATATTTT. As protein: CASSLDTGTGEFPGNTIYF.

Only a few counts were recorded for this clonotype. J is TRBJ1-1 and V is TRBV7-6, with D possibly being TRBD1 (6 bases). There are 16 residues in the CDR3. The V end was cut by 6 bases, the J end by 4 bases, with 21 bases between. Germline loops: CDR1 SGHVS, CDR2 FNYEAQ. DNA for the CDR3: TGTGCCAGCAGACCCGGGGGCGTGGGATCGGGCACTGAAGCTTTCTTT. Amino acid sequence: CASRPGGVGSGTEAFF.

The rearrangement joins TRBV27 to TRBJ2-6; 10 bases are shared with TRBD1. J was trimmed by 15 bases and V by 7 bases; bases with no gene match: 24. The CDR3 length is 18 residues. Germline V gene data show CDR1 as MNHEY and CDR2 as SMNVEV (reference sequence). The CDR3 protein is CASTLKGTGTGAQLGLTF. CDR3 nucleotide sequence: TGTGCCAGCACCCTCAAGGGGACCGGGACAGGGGCCCAATTAGGCCTGACTTTC.

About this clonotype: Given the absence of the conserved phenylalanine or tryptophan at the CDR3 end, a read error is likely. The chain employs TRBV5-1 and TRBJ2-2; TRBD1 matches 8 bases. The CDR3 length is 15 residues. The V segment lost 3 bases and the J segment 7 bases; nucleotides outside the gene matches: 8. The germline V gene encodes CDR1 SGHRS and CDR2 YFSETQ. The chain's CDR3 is CASSSGQGNFGELFL. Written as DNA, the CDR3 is TGCGCCAGCAGCTCCGGACAGGGAAACTTCGGGGAGCTGTTTCTT.

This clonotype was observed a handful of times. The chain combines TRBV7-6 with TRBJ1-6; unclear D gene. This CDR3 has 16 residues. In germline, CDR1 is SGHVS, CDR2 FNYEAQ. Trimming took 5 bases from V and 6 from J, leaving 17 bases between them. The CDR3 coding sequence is TGTGCCAGCAGCCCCGACACTGGGAGGGTTAATTCACCCCTCCACTTT. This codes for CASSPDTGRVNSPLHF.

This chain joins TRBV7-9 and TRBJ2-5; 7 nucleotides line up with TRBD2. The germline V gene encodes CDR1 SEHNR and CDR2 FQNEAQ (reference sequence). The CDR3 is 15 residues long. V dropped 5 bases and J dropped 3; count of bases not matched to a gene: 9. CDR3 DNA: TGTGCCAGCAGCCTCACGGGGGGTCAGGAAGAGACCCAGTACTTC. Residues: CASSLTGGQEETQYF. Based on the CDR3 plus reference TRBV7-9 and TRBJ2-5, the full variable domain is DTGVSQNPRHKITKRGQNVTFRCDPISEHNRLYWYRQTLGQGPEFLTYFQNEAQLEKSRLLSDRFSAERPKGSFSTLEIQRTEQGDSAMYLCASSLTGGQEETQYFGPGTRLLVL.

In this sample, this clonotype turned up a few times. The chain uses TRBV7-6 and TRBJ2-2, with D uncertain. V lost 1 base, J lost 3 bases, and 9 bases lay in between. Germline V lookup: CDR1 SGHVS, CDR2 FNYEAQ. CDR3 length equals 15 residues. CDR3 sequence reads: CASSLVGRDTGELFF. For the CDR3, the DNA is TGTGCCAGCAGCTTAGTAGGACGGGACACCGGGGAGCTGTTTTTT.